This T cell receptor beta chain was sequenced for a study of shared clonotypes between healthy human individuals. With regard to this clone: The antigen remains undetermined.

General study findings and limits: It was only blood that was sampled, and tissue repertoires likely differ.

The repertoire was sequenced with immunoSEQ multiplex PCR; TCRdb's copy has only in-frame clones and lacks some. This table holds fewer than 1.8 million clones, just under 99% found once. The germline V gene encodes CDR1 LNHDA and CDR2 SQIVND (reference sequence). J was trimmed by 2 bases and V by 5 bases; bases with no gene match: 6. CDR3 size: 15 residues. The chain employs TRBV19 and TRBJ2-7; 10 bases align to TRBD1. Sequences were obtained from naive CD4+ T cells sorted from blood. As for subset: CD45RA+ positively selected. This clonotype was sampled from a man aged 30-40 years in good health. As DNA, the CDR3 is TGTGCCAGTAGTGTAAGACAGGGGGCCCCCTACGAGCAGTACTTC. Translated, it gives CASSVRQGAPYEQYF.